The 23 T cell receptor beta chains presented below share a single source sample, sequenced in a study of neurological immune-mediated disorders. TCRdb re-analysed the 5' RACE reads in MiXCR, keeping a single row per CDR3 protein. The table records 71,000 or so distinct CDR3 sequences, roughly 4.8% of them present only once. Sequencing input: PBMCs. The receptors were gathered from a woman in her 30s with multiple sclerosis.

In this sample, this clonotype turned up many times. The chain has TRBV7-9 and TRBJ1-1; 7 bases match TRBD1. J was trimmed by 0 bases and V by 2 bases; bases with no gene match: 6. CDR1 and CDR2 (germline): SEHNR, FQNEAQ (reference sequence). The CDR3 runs to 16 residues. The CDR3 region is CASSLRRTGLNTEAFF. CDR3 coding DNA: TGTGCCAGCAGCTTACGGCGGACAGGCCTGAACACTGAAGCTTTCTTT.

This clonotype showed up just a few times. The chain employs TRBV18 and TRBJ2-1; possibly TRBD2 for D (7 bases). This CDR3 has 16 residues. V was pared by 2 bases and J by 0 bases, with 11 bases between. Germline-derived CDR1 and CDR2 are KGHSH and LQKENI. The CDR3 sequence: CASSPGRGGSYNEQFF. CDR3 sequence (DNA): TGTGCCAGCTCACCAGGGAGGGGGGGCTCCTACAATGAGCAGTTCTTC.

The table lists this clonotype with a few counts. The chain has TRBV7-2 and TRBJ2-3; no reliable D call. The V and J ends lost 4 bases and 3 bases respectively, with 11 bases between them. The germline CDR1 and CDR2 sequences are SGHTA and FQGNSA. The CDR3 loop spans 14 amino acids. The CDR3 nucleotides read TGTGCCAGCAGCTCATGGCGGACGACAGATACGCAGTATTTT. It codes for CASSSWRTTDTQYF.

The table lists this clonotype with many counts. The rearrangement links TRBV10-3 to TRBJ2-7, with 11 bases identical to TRBD2. CDR1 and CDR2 (germline): ENHRY, SYGVKD. The V segment lost 8 bases and the J segment 0 bases; nucleotides outside the gene matches: 0. CDR3 size: 13 residues. In DNA form, the CDR3 reads TGTGCCATCGGGACTAGCGGCTCCTACGAGCAGTACTTC. The encoded protein is CAIGTSGSYEQYF.

This clonotype was seen many times. The chain carries TRBV5-1 and TRBJ1-2, with D perhaps TRBD1 (6 bases). Trimming pared 3 bases from V and 6 bases from J, leaving 12 bases between. CDR1 and CDR2 from the germline V gene are SGHRS and YFSETQ. The CDR3 extends over 13 amino acids. CDR3 region: CASSWDKGDGYTF. CDR3 nucleotide sequence: TGCGCCAGCAGCTGGGACAAGGGAGATGGCTACACCTTC.

In this sample, this clonotype turned up many times. The chain couples TRBV20-1 to TRBJ2-3, with 8 bases identical to TRBD2. CDR3 size: 14 residues. V trimming: 5 bases; J trimming: 2 bases; junction bases outside the gene matches: 6. Germline-derived CDR1 and CDR2 are DFQATT and SNEGSKA (reference sequence). The CDR3 DNA is TGCAGTGCTTCAGCGGGAGATCCCACAGATACGCAGTATTTT. This codes for CSASAGDPTDTQYF.

This clonotype occurred many times. The gene calls are TRBV10-2 and TRBJ1-1, with D unclear. CDR3 length equals 16 residues. Germline CDR1 reads WSHSY; CDR2 reads SAAADI. The V and J ends lost 2 bases and 5 bases respectively, with 18 bases between them. The CDR3 bases are TGCGCCAGCAGTGAGGAACGCGGAGGCATGGAAACTGAAGCTTTCTTT. Translating gives CASSEERGGMETEAFF.

At least ten counts were recorded for this clonotype. The chain employs TRBV3-1 and TRBJ2-3; weak D call: TRBD2 (5 bases). CDR3 length: 15 residues. Deletions cut 0 bases from V and 5 bases from J, with 12 bases between. In germline, CDR1 is LGHDT, CDR2 YNNKEL (reference sequence). DNA for the CDR3: TGTGCCAGCAGCCAAGATCCCACGGGGAGAGATACGCAGTATTTT. It specifies CASSQDPTGRDTQYF.

This clonotype was seen repeatedly, ten times or more. This chain uses TRBV5-1 with TRBJ2-2; 11 bases match TRBD1. The CDR3 contains 18 residues. Germline V gene data show CDR1 as SGHRS and CDR2 as YFSETQ. V was pared by 1 base and J by 0 bases, with 5 bases of the junction left unmatched. The CDR3 region has the DNA TGCGCCAGCAGCTTGCGTGGACAGGGGGCCGCGAACACCGGGGAGCTGTTTTTT. Its translation: CASSLRGQGAANTGELFF.

At least ten counts were recorded for this clonotype. The chain carries TRBV5-1 and TRBJ2-5; no definite D call. Looked up from germline, CDR1 is SGHRS and CDR2 is YFSETQ. Trimming cost V 0 bases and J 6 bases, with 9 bases left between them. This CDR3 has 13 amino acids. CDR3 region: CASSLEATKTQYF. CDR3 nucleotides: TGCGCCAGCAGCTTGGAGGCCACGAAGACCCAGTACTTC.

There are many counts of this clonotype. The genes are TRBV25-1 and TRBJ2-3, with D possibly matching TRBD2 (5 bases). Trimming shortened V by 4 bases and J by 3 bases, and 11 bases separated the two germline ends. The CDR3 covers 14 residues. Germline CDR1 MGHDK, CDR2 SYGVNS. The CDR3 protein is CASSAGFSTDTQYF. The DNA for the CDR3 is TGTGCCAGCAGTGCGGGGTTTTCGACAGATACGCAGTATTTT. The variable domain in full, completed from reference TRBV25-1 and TRBJ2-3, reads EADIYQTPRYLVIGTGKKITLECSQTMGHDKMYWYQQDPGMELHLIHYSYGVNSTEKGDLSSESTVSRIRTEHFPLTLESARPSHTSQYLCASSAGFSTDTQYFGPGTRLTVL.

V and J are TRBV20-1 and TRBJ1-1; D not certain. This CDR3 is built from 11 residues. Trimming cost V 3 bases and J 10 bases, with 12 bases left between them. CDR1 DFQATT and CDR2 SNEGSKA come from the germline V gene (reference sequence). CDR3 protein: CSASDRRGAFF. CDR3 coding DNA: TGCAGTGCTAGCGACCGAAGAGGAGCTTTCTTT.

This clonotype was found many times. The chain is built from TRBV20-1 and TRBJ2-1; possibly TRBD1 or TRBD2 for D (6 bases each). This CDR3 has 12 residues. Deletions cut 6 bases from V and 9 bases from J, with 15 bases between. The germline V gene has CDR1 DFQATT and CDR2 SNEGSKA (reference sequence). The CDR3 protein is CSALSGAGEQFF. For the CDR3, the DNA is TGCAGTGCGTTATCGGGGGCGGGTGAGCAGTTCTTC.

This chain connects TRBV20-1 to TRBJ2-3, with TRBD2 as a possible D gene (6 bases). Germline CDR1 and CDR2: DFQATT and SNEGSKA (reference sequence). V lost 6 bases and J 2 bases, leaving 15 bases between the germline ends. The CDR3 totals 14 residues. The CDR3 DNA reads TGCAGTGCCGATCCGGGACTTGACACAGATACGCAGTATTTT. It is translated as CSADPGLDTDTQYF.

There are many counts of this clonotype. The chain employs TRBV10-3 and TRBJ1-1; no clear D gene. Per the germline V gene, CDR1 is ENHRY and CDR2 is SYGVKD. With 8 bases removed from V and 1 base from J, the gap between germline ends came to 11 bases. This CDR3 region has 13 residues. CDR3 coding DNA: TGTGCCATCGCGGGATCCGAGAACACTGAAGCTTTCTTT. This translates into CAIAGSENTEAFF.

This clonotype has only a few counts. This chain links TRBV20-1 with TRBJ2-1; the D gene could be TRBD1 or TRBD2 (5 bases each). CDR1 and CDR2 from the germline V gene are DFQATT and SNEGSKA (reference sequence). The V end lost 3 bases, the J end lost 9 bases, and 12 bases lay between the germline ends. The CDR3 extends over 12 amino acids. Here the CDR3 reads CSASPSGPEQFF. DNA for the CDR3: TGCAGTGCTAGTCCGTCGGGGCCTGAGCAGTTCTTC.

This clonotype was counted many times. The CDR3: CASSFGGNTIYF. The CDR3 nucleotides read TGCGCCAGCAGTTTTGGGGGAAACACCATATATTTT. V gene TRBV5-1 combines with J gene TRBJ1-3; D not certain. CDR3 size: 12 residues. The V and J ends lost 5 bases and 4 bases respectively, with 7 bases between them. Germline V gene data show CDR1 as SGHRS and CDR2 as YFSETQ.

This sequence joins TRBV5-1 and TRBJ1-4; possible D gene TRBD1, 5 bases. Germline values: CDR1 SGHRS, CDR2 YFSETQ. Trimming cost V 4 bases and J 5 bases, with 18 bases left between them. The CDR3 consists of 16 residues. This CDR3 reads CASSLTPGRLNEKLFF. CDR3 coding DNA: TGCGCCAGCAGCCTAACACCGGGACGGCTCAATGAAAAACTGTTTTTT.

The chain joins TRBV6-5 to TRBJ1-1; TRBD1 matches 7 bases. V lost 0 bases and J lost 0; bases outside the gene matches: 7. The germline gives CDR1 MNHEY, CDR2 SVGAGI. The CDR3 length is 17 residues. The CDR3 coding sequence is TGTGCCAGCAGTTACTCGATGGGACAGCTGATGAACACTGAAGCTTTCTTT. Its translation: CASSYSMGQLMNTEAFF.

This clonotype has ten or more counts. The V and J genes are TRBV10-3 and TRBJ1-5; D might be TRBD1 (6 bases). The CDR3 loop spans 15 amino acids. V lost 0 bases and J 11 bases, leaving 17 bases between the germline ends. Germline V CDR1 and CDR2: ENHRY, SYGVKD. The CDR3 is CAISESGQGGGTQHF. In nucleotides, the CDR3 is TGTGCCATCAGTGAGTCGGGGCAGGGTGGGGGCACCCAGCATTTT.

This clonotype was picked up many times. The CDR3 nucleotides read TGTGCCAGCAGTTCATCGGGGCCCTGGGGCGGGGAGCTGTTTTTT. Its translation: CASSSSGPWGGELFF. V gene TRBV12-3 or TRBV12-4 combines with J gene TRBJ2-2; D possibly matches TRBD1 or TRBD2 (5 bases each). The CDR3 extends over 15 amino acids. V shed 4 bases and J shed 7 bases, with 16 bases lying between them.

This clonotype was detected ten times or more. The genes are TRBV20-1 and TRBJ2-3; unclear D gene. The length of the CDR3 is 12 residues. The V gene lost 6 bases and the J gene lost 0 bases, with 7 bases spanning the gap. CDR1 is DFQATT and CDR2 is SNEGSKA in the germline V gene (reference sequence). The CDR3 coding sequence is TGCAGTGCCCCGGAGAGCACAGATACGCAGTATTTT. Residues: CSAPESTDTQYF.

This clonotype was found a few times. The chain carries TRBV25-1 and TRBJ2-1; 8 nucleotides line up with TRBD1. CDR1 and CDR2 from the germline V gene are MGHDK and SYGVNS. The CDR3 consists of 18 residues. Trimming took 6 bases from V and 10 from J; bases not matched to a gene: 23. CDR3 residues: CASSSKTQAWTGRSEQFF. CDR3 DNA: TGTGCCAGCAGCTCAAAAACTCAAGCATGGACAGGGCGTTCCGAGCAGTTCTTC.